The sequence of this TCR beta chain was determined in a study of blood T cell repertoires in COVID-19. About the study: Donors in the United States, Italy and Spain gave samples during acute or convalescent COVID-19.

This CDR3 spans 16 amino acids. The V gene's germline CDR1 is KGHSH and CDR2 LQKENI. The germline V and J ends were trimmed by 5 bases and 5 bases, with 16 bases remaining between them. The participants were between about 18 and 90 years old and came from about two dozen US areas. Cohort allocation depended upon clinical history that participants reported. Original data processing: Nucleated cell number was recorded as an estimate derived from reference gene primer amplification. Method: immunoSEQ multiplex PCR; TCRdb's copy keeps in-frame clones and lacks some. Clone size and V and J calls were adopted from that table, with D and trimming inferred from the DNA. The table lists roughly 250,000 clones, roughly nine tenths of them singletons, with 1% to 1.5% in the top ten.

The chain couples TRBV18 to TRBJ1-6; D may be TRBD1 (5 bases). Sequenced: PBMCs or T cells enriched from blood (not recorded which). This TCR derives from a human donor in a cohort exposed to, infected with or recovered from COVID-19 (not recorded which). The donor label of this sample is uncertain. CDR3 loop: CASSISRVLDNSPLHF. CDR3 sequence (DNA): TGTGCCAGCTCAATTTCCAGGGTGCTGGATAATTCACCCCTCCACTTT.